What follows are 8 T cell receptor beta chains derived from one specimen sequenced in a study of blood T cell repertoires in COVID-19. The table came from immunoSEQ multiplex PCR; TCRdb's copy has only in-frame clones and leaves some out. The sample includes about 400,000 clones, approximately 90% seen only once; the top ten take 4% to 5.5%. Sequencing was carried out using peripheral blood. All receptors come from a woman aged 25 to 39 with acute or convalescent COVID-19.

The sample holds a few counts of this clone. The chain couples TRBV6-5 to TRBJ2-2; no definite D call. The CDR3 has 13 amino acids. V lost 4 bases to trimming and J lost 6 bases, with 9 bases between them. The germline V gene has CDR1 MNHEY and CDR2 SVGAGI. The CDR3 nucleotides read TGTGCCAGCAGTTCCGCCCACTCCGGGGAGCTGTTTTTT. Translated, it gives CASSSAHSGELFF.

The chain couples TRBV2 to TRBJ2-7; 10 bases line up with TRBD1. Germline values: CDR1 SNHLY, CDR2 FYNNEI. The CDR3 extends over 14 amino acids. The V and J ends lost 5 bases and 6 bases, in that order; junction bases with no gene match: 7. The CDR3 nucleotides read TGTGCCAGCAGTCCCGGGACAGGGGTAGGCGAGCAGTACTTC. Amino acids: CASSPGTGVGEQYF.

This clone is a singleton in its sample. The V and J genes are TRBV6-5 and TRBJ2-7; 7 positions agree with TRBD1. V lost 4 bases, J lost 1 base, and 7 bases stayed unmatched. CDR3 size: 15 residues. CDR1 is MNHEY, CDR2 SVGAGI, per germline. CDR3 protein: CASSSGQAWSYEQYF. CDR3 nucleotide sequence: TGTGCCAGCAGTTCCGGACAGGCTTGGTCCTACGAGCAGTACTTC.

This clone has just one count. CDR3 amino acids: CASSFGIAKNIQYF. The CDR3 coding sequence is TGTGCCAGCAGTTTCGGGATTGCCAAAAACATTCAGTACTTC. The J gene is TRBJ2-4, the V gene TRBV27; perhaps TRBD2 as D (5 bases). V was pared by 3 bases and J by 1 base, with 7 bases between. The germline V gene encodes CDR1 MNHEY and CDR2 SMNVEV (reference sequence). The CDR3 sequence is 14 residues long.

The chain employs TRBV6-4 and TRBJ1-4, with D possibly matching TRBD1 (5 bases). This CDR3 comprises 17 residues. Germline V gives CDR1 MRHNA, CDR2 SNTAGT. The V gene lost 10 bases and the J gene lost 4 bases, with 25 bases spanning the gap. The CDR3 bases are TGTGCCAACAATAATACCCCCGAAGGGGCAGTTAATGAAAAACTGTTTTTT. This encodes CANNNTPEGAVNEKLFF.

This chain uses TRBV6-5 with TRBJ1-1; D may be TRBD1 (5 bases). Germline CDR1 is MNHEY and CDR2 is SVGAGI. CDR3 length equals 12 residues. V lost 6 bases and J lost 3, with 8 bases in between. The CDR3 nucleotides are TGTGCCAGCAGAACAGGTTACACTGAAGCTTTCTTT. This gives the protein CASRTGYTEAFF.

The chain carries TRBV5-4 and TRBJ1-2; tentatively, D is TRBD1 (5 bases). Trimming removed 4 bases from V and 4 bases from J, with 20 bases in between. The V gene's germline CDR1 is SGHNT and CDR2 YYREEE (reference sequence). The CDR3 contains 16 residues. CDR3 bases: TGTGCCAGCAGCCGGGCGGGGGGTGAGGGAGCCTATGGCTACACCTTC. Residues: CASSRAGGEGAYGYTF.

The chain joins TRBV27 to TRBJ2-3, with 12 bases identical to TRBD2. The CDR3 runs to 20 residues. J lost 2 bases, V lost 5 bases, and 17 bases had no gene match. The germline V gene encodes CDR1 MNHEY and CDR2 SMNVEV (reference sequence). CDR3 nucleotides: TGTGCCAGCAGTCCAACAAGGAAAACTAGCGGGGGGCTCTACACAGATACGCAGTATTTT. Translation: CASSPTRKTSGGLYTDTQYF.